These 10 T cell receptor beta chains share one sample of origin, sequenced in a study of blood T cell repertoires in COVID-19. Profiled with immunoSEQ multiplex PCR; TCRdb holds only in-frame clones, not every one. The data show approximately 250,000 clones, less than 95% seen once. The sequenced material came from PBMCs or T cells enriched from blood (not recorded which). Every receptor here comes from a man aged 35 to 55 who had been exposed to COVID-19.

J is TRBJ2-5 and V is TRBV10-2; maybe TRBD1 (5 bases). The CDR3 is 13 residues long. The V gene's germline CDR1 is WSHSY and CDR2 SAAADI. Trimming cost V 3 bases and J 1 base, with 6 bases left between them. The CDR3 protein is CASSEGAQETQYF. In nucleotides, the CDR3 is TGCGCCAGCAGTGAAGGGGCCCAAGAGACCCAGTACTTC.

The table lists this clone with a few counts. J is TRBJ2-1 and V is TRBV12-3 or TRBV12-4, with 7 bases identical to TRBD2. J gave up 4 bases and V 7 bases, and 4 bases lay outside the gene matches. The CDR3 is 13 amino acids. Here the CDR3 DNA reads TGTGCCAGCATGAAAGCGGGATACAATGAGCAGTTCTTC. Translation: CASMKAGYNEQFF.

The chain combines TRBV2 with TRBJ2-3, with D hard to call. Trimming took off 5 bases at V and 4 bases at J, with 13 bases between the two ends. This CDR3 spans 14 amino acids. Germline loops: CDR1 SNHLY, CDR2 FYNNEI. CDR3 coding DNA: TGTGCCAGCAGTCCAGAGATGAGCGCAGATACGCAGTATTTT. Translation gives CASSPEMSADTQYF.

The chain links TRBV30 to TRBJ2-2, with D possibly TRBD2 on 6 matching bases. V shed 0 bases and J shed 7 bases, with 15 bases lying between them. Germline CDR1 and CDR2: GTSNPN and SVGIG (reference sequence). The CDR3 totals 15 residues. CDR3 residues: CAWSVQASVSGELFF. In DNA, the CDR3 is TGTGCCTGGAGTGTACAGGCTAGCGTGAGCGGGGAGCTGTTTTTT. The variable domain in full, completed from reference TRBV30 and TRBJ2-2, reads SQTIHQWPATLVQPVGSPLSLECTVEGTSNPNLYWYRQAAGRGLQLLFYSVGIGQISSEVPQNLSASRPQDRQFILSSKKLLLSDSGFYLCAWSVQASVSGELFFGEGSRLTVL.

The chain uses TRBV24-1 and TRBJ2-7; TRBD2 aligns across 11 bases. This CDR3 has 14 amino acids. J was trimmed by 1 base and V by 8 bases; bases with no gene match: 3. Germline V gene lookup returns CDR1 KGHDR and CDR2 SFDVKD. In nucleotides, the CDR3 is TGTGCCACCACTAGCGGGGGGAAATCCTACGAGCAGTACTTC. Translation: CATTSGGKSYEQYF.

V gene TRBV6-2 or TRBV6-3 combines with J gene TRBJ2-5; D possibly corresponds to TRBD1 (6 bases). CDR1 is MNHEY, CDR2 SVGEGT, per germline. CDR3 length equals 16 residues. Trimming removed 6 bases from V and 4 bases from J, with 21 bases in between. This chain's CDR3 is CASSQPQGYVAETQYF. The CDR3 DNA is TGTGCCAGCAGCCAACCCCAGGGGTATGTGGCAGAGACCCAGTACTTC.

V gene TRBV5-6 combines with J gene TRBJ2-1; D is possibly TRBD1 (7 bases). The ends were cut back, 5 bases at V and 0 bases at J, with 12 bases in the middle. The V gene's germline CDR1 is SGHDT and CDR2 YYEEEE. The CDR3 has 15 amino acids. CDR3 region: CASREGASSYNEQFF. The CDR3 nucleotides read TGTGCCAGCAGGGAGGGGGCGAGCTCCTACAATGAGCAGTTCTTC.

This chain uses TRBV18 with TRBJ1-1; 7 positions agree with TRBD1. The V gene's germline CDR1 is KGHSH and CDR2 LQKENI. The CDR3 is 15 residues long. Germline trimming cut 2 bases from V and 3 bases from J; bases unmatched to any gene: 6. The CDR3 nucleotides are TGTGCCAGCTCACCATCAAGGGGGCCGGACACTGAAGCTTTCTTT. The encoded protein is CASSPSRGPDTEAFF.

The CDR3 sequence: CASSISGTRGYTF. In DNA, the CDR3 is TGTGCCAGTAGTATCTCCGGGACACGTGGCTACACCTTC. The chain combines TRBV19 with TRBJ1-2, with a weak D call TRBD1 (6 bases). The CDR3 consists of 13 residues. V was clipped by 3 bases and J by 7 bases, with 12 bases between them. From germline, CDR1 is LNHDA and CDR2 SQIVND (reference sequence).

The CDR3: CASSYVRDYEQYF. CDR3 DNA: TGTGCCAGCAGTTACGTTAGAGATTACGAGCAGTACTTC. V and J are TRBV6-5 and TRBJ2-7, with unresolved D. In germline, CDR1 is MNHEY, CDR2 SVGAGI. The CDR3 loop spans 13 amino acids. Trimming shortened V by 2 bases and J by 4 bases, and 9 bases separated the two germline ends.